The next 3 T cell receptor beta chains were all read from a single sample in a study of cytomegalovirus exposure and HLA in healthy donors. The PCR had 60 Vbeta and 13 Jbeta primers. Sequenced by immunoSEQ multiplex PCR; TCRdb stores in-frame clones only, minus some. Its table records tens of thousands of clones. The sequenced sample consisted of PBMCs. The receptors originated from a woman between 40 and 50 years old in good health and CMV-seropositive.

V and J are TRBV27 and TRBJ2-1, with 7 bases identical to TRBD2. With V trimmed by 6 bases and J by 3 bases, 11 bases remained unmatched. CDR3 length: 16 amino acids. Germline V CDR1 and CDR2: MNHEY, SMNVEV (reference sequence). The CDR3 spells CASRPRGVAYYNEQFF. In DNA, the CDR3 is TGTGCCAGCAGACCTCGGGGGGTGGCCTACTACAATGAGCAGTTCTTC.

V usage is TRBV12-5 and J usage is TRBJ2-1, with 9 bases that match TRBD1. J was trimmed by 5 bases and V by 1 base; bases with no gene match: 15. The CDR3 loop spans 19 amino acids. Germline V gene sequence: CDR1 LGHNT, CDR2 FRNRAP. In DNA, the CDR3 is TGTGCTAGTGGTTTGGACCAGGTATGGGGACAGGGAAGACACAATGAGCAGTTCTTC. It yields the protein CASGLDQVWGQGRHNEQFF.

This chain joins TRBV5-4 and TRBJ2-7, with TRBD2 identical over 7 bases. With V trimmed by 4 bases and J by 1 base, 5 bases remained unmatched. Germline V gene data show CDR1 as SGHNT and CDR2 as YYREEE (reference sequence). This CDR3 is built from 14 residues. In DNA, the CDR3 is TGTGCCAGCAGCCCCGAACTAGCGTCCTACGAGCAGTACTTC. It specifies CASSPELASYEQYF.